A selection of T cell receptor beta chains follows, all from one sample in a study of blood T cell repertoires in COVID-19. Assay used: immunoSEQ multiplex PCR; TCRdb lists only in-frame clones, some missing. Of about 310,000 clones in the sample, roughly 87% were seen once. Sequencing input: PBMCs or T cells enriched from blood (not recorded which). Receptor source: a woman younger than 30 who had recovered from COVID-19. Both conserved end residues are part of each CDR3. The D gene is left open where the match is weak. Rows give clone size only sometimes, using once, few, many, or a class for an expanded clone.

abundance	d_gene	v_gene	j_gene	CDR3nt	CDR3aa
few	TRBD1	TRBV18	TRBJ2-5	TGTGCCAGCTCACCACCGGGACAGGATTCTATCGTCCAGTACTTC	CASSPPGQDSIVQYF
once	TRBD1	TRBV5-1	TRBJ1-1	TGCGCCAGCAGCCCGGACAGGGCTTGGGTGGGGGTCTTT	CASSPDRAWVGVF
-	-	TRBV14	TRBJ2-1	TGTGCCAGCAGCCACGGACAGCCTACAAATGAGCAGTTCTTC	CASSHGQPTNEQFF
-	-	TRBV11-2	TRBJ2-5	TGTGCCAGCAGCTTAACCCGGGAGACCCAGTACTTC	CASSLTRETQYF
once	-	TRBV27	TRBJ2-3	TGTGCCAGCAGTTCCTACGAGGATAGCACAGATACGCAGTATTTT	CASSSYEDSTDTQYF
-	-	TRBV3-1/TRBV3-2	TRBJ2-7	TGTGCCAGCAGCCAAGATCTTAAGGCGGAGGGGGCAAAAGAGCAGTACTTC	CASSQDLKAEGAKEQYF
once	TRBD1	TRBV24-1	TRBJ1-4	TGTGCCACCAGTGATTCCAGGGGGTCTGGTGAAAAACTGTTTTTT	CATSDSRGSGEKLFF
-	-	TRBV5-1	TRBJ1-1	TGCGCCAGCAGCTTGGGTCAACAGATGAACACTGAAGCTTTCTTT	CASSLGQQMNTEAFF
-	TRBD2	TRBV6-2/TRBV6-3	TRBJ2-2	TGTGCCAGCAGTCTCCCCCGGGGGGACACCGGGGAGCTGTTTTTT	CASSLPRGDTGELFF
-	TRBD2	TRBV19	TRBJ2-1	TGTGCCAGTAGTCCGATAGCGGGAATAGCCAACAATGAGCAGTTCTTC	CASSPIAGIANNEQFF
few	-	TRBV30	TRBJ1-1	TGTGCCTGCCACTTCTCGGAAGCTTTCTTT	CACHFSEAFF
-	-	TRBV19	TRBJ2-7	TGTGCCAGTAGTATCCAACAGGGAGTGGACGAGCAGTACTTC	CASSIQQGVDEQYF
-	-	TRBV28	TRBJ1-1	TGTGCCAGCACCCGACCTGGAGGAGCTTTCTTT	CASTRPGGAFF
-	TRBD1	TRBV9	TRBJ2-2	TGTGCCAGCACGGCAGGGGGTGCAGCCGGGGAGCTGTTTTTT	CASTAGGAAGELFF
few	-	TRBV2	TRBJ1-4	TGTGCCAGCAGTCCCTTAGGGGTCATTAATGAAAAACTGTTTTTT	CASSPLGVINEKLFF
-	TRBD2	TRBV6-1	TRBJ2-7	TGTGCCAGCAGTGATTCGGGACTAGCGGGAGAGGTGCAGTACTTC	CASSDSGLAGEVQYF
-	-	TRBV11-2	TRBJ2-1	TGTGCCAGCAGCCCCGGAGGTAGGAGCTCCTACAATGAGCAGTTCTTC	CASSPGGRSSYNEQFF
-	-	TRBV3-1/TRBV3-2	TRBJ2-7	TGTGCCAGCAGCCAACCGGCGGGGTCCGTGCAGTACTTC	CASSQPAGSVQYF
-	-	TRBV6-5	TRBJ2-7	TGTGCCAGCAGCCGCAGGGGTGCGGGTGCCTACGAGCAGTACTTC	CASSRRGAGAYEQYF
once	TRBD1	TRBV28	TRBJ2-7	TGTGCCAGCAGTTTATGGGGACAGGCGAGCTCCTACGAGCAGTACTTC	CASSLWGQASSYEQYF
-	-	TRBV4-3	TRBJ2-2	TGCGCCAGTAGCCAAGGAGGCACCGGGGAGCTGTTTTTT	CASSQGGTGELFF
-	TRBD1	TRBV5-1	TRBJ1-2	TGCGCCAGCACCCAGACAGGGGACAACTATGGCTACACCTTC	CASTQTGDNYGYTF
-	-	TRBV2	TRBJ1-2	TGTGCCAGCAGTGACTCTCTTCGGGGGTCGCATGGCTACACCTTC	CASSDSLRGSHGYTF
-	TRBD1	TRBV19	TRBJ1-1	TGTGCCAGTAACAACCGGGACAGGGGCGAGAACACTGAAGCTTTCTTT	CASNNRDRGENTEAFF
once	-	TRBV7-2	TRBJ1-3	TGTGCCAGCACGAGGGTGTCGGGTGGAAACACCATATATTTT	CASTRVSGGNTIYF
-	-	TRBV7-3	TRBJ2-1	TGTGCCAGCAGCAACCGGGACAATGAGCAGTTCTTC	CASSNRDNEQFF
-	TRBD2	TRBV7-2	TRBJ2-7	TGTGCCAGCAGCCGGACTAGCGGGACTTACGAGCAGTACTTC	CASSRTSGTYEQYF
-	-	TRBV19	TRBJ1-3	TGTGCCACCTTGGGGCAGGGGAAATCCAAATCCGGAAACACCATATATTTT	CATLGQGKSKSGNTIYF
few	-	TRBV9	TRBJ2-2	TGTGCCAGCAGCGTTCAGGGGTATAGGAGCACCGGGGAGCTGTTTTTT	CASSVQGYRSTGELFF
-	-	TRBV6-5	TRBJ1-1	TGTGCCAGCAGTTACACGTCGCGGGGCACTGAAGCTTTCTTT	CASSYTSRGTEAFF
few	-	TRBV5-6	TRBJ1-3	TGTGCCAGCAGCTTGGTAGGGGGTGGAAACACCATATATTTT	CASSLVGGGNTIYF
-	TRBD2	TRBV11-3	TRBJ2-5	TGTGCCAGCAGCCCGGGGACTAATCGACAAGAGACCCAGTACTTC	CASSPGTNRQETQYF
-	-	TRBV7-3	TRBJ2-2	TGTGCCAGCAGCTCCCGAGGGGGGGACGGACCGAACACCGGGGAGCTGTTTTTT	CASSSRGGDGPNTGELFF
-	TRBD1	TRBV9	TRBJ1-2	TGTGCCAGCAGCCCGGGACAGGGGAAAAGAAACTATGGCTACACCTTC	CASSPGQGKRNYGYTF
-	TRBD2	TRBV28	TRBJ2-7	TGTGCCAGCAGAGCGGGACTCAGTCTCTACGAGCAGTACTTC	CASRAGLSLYEQYF
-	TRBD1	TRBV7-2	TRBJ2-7	TGTGCCAGCAGCCGGGACAGGGTAGCCTACGAGCAGTACTTC	CASSRDRVAYEQYF
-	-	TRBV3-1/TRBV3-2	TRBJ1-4	TGTGCCAGCAGCCTTACAGGGATAGCTAATGAAAAACTGTTTTTT	CASSLTGIANEKLFF
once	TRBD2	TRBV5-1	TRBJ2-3	TGCGCCAGCAGCTTGGCTACTGGGCTAGCGGGGGGGCCATTGGATACGCAGTATTTT	CASSLATGLAGGPLDTQYF
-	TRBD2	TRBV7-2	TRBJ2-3	TGTGCCAGCAGCTTCCCGAGGGGCCCTAGCGGGGCTAGCACAGATACGCAGTATTTT	CASSFPRGPSGASTDTQYF
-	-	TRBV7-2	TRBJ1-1	TGTGCCAGCGGCGACAGAAAAAACACTGAAGCTTTCTTT	CASGDRKNTEAFF
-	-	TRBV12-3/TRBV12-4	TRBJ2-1	TGTGCCAGCCACATCCGGGGGAATGAGCAGTTCTTC	CASHIRGNEQFF
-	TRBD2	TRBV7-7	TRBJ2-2	TGTGCCAGCAGCCGAATAGCGGGAGGCACGAACACCGGGGAGCTGTTTTTT	CASSRIAGGTNTGELFF
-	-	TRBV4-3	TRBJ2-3	TGCGCCAGCAGCCAAGTAATCCCAGATACGCAGTATTTT	CASSQVIPDTQYF